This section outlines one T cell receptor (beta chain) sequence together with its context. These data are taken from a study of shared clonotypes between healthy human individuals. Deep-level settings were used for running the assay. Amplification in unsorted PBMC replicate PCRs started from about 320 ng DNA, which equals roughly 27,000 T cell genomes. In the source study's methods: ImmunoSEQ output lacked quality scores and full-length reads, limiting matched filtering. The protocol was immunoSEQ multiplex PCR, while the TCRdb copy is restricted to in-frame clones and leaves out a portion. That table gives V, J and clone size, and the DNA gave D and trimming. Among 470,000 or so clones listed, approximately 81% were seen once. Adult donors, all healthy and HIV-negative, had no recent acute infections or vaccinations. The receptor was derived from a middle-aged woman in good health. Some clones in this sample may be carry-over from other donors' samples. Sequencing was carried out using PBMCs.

In nucleotides, the CDR3 is TGTGCCATCAGTGAAGTAGTAGGGGGCACCGGGGAGCTGTTTTTT. Protein sequence: CAISEVVGGTGELFF. This chain joins TRBV10-3 and TRBJ2-2, with a weak D call TRBD1 (6 bases). Germline V lookup: CDR1 ENHRY, CDR2 SYGVKD. Between the trimmed V and J ends, which lost 3 bases and 4 bases, there was a span of 12 bases. The CDR3 runs 15 residues.